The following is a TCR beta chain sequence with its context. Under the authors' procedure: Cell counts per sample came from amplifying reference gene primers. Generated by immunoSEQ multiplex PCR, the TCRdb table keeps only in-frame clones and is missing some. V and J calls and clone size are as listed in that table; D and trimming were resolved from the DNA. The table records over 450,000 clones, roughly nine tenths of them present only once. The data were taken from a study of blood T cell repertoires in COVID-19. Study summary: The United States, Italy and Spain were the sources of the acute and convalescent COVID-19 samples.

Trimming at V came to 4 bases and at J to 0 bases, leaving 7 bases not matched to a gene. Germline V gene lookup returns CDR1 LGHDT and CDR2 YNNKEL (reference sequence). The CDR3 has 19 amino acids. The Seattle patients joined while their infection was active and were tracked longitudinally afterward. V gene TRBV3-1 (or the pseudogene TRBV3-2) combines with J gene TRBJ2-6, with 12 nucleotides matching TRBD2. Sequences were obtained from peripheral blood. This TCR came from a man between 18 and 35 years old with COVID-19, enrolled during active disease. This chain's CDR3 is CASSPRTSGVSSGANVLTF. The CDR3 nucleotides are TGTGCCAGCAGCCCCAGGACTAGCGGGGTTAGCTCTGGGGCCAACGTCCTGACTTTC.